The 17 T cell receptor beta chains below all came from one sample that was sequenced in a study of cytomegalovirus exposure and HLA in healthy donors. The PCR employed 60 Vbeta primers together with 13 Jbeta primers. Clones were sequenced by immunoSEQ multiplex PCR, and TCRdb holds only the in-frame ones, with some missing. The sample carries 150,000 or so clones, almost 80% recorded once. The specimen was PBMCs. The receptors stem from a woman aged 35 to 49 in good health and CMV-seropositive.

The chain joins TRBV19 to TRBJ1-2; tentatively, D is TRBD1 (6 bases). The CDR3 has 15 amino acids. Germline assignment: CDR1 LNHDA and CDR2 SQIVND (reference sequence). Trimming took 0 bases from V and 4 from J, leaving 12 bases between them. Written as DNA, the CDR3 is TGTGCCAGTAGTATAGATCCCACAGGGTCCTATGGCTACACCTTC. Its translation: CASSIDPTGSYGYTF.

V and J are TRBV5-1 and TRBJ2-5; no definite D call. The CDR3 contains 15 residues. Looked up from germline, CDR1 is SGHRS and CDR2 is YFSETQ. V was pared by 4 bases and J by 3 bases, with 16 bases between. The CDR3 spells CASSLSGVRKETQYF. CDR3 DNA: TGCGCCAGCAGCCTATCAGGTGTACGGAAAGAGACCCAGTACTTC.

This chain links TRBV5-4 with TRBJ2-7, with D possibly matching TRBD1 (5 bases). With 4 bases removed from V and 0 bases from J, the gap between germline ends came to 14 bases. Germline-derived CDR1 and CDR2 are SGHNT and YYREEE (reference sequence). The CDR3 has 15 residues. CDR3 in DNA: TGTGCCAGCAGCGTTAGGGGTCTCCCCTCCTACGAGCAGTACTTC. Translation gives CASSVRGLPSYEQYF.

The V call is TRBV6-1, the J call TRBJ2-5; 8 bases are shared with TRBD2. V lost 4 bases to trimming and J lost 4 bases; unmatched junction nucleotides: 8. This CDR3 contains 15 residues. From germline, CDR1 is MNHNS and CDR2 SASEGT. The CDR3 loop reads CASSALAGRPETQYF. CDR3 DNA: TGTGCCAGCAGTGCCTTAGCGGGGAGGCCAGAGACCCAGTACTTC.

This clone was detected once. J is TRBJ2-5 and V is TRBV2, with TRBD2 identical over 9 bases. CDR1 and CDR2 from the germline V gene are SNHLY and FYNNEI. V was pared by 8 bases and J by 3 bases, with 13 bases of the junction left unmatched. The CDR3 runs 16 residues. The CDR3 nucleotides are TGTGCCAGCCGGGGCGGCGGGGGGGCACTAGAAGAGACCCAGTACTTC. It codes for CASRGGGGALEETQYF.

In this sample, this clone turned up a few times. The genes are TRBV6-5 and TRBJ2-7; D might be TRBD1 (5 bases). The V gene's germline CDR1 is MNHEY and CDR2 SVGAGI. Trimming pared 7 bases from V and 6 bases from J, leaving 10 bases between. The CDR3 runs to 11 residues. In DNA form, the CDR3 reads TGTGCCAGCAAGGGGTTGGGCGAGCAGTACTTC. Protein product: CASKGLGEQYF.

The CDR3 nucleotides read TGTGCCAGCAGCTCCCAAGCGGGGGGCCCCTACGAGCAGTACTTC. Amino acids: CASSSQAGGPYEQYF. The chain carries TRBV7-2 and TRBJ2-7, with 9 bases fitting TRBD2. CDR1 is SGHTA, CDR2 FQGNSA, per germline. Trimming cost V 4 bases and J 2 bases; bases outside gene matches: 6. The CDR3 runs to 15 residues. The variable domain in full, with the rest retrieved from reference TRBV7-2 and TRBJ2-7, is GAGVSQSPSNKVTEKGKDVELRCDPISGHTALYWYRQSLGQGLEFLIYFQGNSAPDKSGLPSDRFSAERTGGSVSTLTIQRTQQEDSAVYLCASSSQAGGPYEQYFGPGTRLTVT.

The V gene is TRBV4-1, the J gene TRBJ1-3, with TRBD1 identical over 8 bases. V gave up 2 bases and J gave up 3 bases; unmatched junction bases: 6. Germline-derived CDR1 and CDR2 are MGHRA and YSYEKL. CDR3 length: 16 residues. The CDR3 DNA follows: TGCGCCAGCAGCCAACGCCAGGGGGCGGGTGGAAACACCATATATTTT. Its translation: CASSQRQGAGGNTIYF.

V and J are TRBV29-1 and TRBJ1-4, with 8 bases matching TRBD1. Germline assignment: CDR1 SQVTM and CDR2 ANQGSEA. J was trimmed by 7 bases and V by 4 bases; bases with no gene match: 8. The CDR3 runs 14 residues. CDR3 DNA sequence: TGCAGCGTTGGGATTGGACAGGGTTCTGAAAAACTGTTTTTT. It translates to CSVGIGQGSEKLFF.

CDR3 DNA: TGCAGTGCTGTACAGGGTGCGACCCAGTACTTC. Encoded protein: CSAVQGATQYF. The chain combines TRBV20-1 with TRBJ2-5; a possible D gene is TRBD1 (6 bases). Germline-derived CDR1 and CDR2 are DFQATT and SNEGSKA (reference sequence). The CDR3 is 11 amino acids. Trimming left V 5 bases short and J 7 bases short, with 11 bases between.

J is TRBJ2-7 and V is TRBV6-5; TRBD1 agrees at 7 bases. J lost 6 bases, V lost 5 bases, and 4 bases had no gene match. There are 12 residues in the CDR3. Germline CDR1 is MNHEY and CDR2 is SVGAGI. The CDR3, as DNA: TGTGCCAGCAGTGAGGACAGGATCGAGCAGTACTTC. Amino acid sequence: CASSEDRIEQYF.

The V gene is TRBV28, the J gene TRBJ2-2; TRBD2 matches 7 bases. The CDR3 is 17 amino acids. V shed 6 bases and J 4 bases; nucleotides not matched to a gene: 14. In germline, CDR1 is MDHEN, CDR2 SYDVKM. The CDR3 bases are TGTGCCAGCAGCCCCCCCCCGGGCGGGGGTTCCACCGGGGAGCTGTTTTTT. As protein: CASSPPPGGGSTGELFF.

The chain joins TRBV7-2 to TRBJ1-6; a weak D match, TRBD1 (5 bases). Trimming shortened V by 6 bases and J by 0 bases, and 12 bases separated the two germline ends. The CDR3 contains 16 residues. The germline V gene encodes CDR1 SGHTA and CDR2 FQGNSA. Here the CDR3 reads CASSKQATSYNSPLHF. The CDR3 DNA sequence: TGTGCCAGCAGTAAACAGGCGACCTCCTATAATTCACCCCTCCACTTT.

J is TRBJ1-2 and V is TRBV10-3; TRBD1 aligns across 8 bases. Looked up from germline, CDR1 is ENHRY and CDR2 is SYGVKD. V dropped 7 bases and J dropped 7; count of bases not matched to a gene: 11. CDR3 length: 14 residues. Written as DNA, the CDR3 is TGTGCCATCACCCAGACAGGGGTCATTGGTGGCTACACCTTC. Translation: CAITQTGVIGGYTF.

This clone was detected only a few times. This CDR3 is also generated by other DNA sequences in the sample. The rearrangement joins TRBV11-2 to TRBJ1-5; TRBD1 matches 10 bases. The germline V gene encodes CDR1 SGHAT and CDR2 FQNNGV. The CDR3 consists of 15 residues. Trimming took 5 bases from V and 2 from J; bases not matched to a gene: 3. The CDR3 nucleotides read TGTGCCAGCAGCCCCGGGACAGGGGGCAATCAGCCCCAGCATTTT. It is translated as CASSPGTGGNQPQHF.

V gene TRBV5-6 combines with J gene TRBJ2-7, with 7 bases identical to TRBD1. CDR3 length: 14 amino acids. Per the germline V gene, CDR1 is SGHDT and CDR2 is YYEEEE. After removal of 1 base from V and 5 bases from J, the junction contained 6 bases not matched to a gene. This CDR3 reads CASSLRGPAHEQYF. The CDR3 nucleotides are TGTGCCAGCAGCTTGAGGGGGCCGGCTCACGAGCAGTACTTC.

For the CDR3, the DNA is TGTGCCGTAAGGACAGGGGGCTCCGGGGTTCCCTACGAGCAGTACTTC. The encoded protein is CAVRTGGSGVPYEQYF. This chain links TRBV5-4 with TRBJ2-7, with 11 bases fitting TRBD1. Germline loops: CDR1 SGHNT, CDR2 YYREEE (reference sequence). The CDR3 runs 16 residues. Trimming at V came to 10 bases and at J to 2 bases, leaving 14 bases not matched to a gene.